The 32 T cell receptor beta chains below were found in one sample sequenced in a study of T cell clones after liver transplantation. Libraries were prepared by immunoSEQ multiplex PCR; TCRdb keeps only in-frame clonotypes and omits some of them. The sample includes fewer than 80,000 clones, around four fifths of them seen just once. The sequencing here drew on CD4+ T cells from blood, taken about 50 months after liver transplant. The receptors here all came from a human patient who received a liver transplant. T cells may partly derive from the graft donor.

As DNA, the CDR3 is TGTGCCAGCATTGCGACTAGCGGGAACACCGGGGAGCTGTTTTTT. It encodes CASIATSGNTGELFF. The V gene is TRBV2, the J gene TRBJ2-2, with TRBD2 identical over 9 bases. The CDR3 extends over 15 amino acids. Trimming took 7 bases from V and 1 from J; bases not matched to a gene: 4. Per germline, CDR1 SNHLY and CDR2 FYNNEI.

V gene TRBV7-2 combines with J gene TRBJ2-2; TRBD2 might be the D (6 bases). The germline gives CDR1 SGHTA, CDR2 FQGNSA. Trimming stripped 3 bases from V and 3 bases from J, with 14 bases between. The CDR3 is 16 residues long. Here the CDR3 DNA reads TGTGCCAGCAGCTTTACTAGCCCCCCACACACCGGGGAGCTGTTTTTT. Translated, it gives CASSFTSPPHTGELFF.

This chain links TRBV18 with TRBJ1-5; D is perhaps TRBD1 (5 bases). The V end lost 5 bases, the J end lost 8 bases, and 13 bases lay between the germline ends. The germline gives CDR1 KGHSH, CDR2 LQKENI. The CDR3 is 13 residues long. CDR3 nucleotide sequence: TGTGCCAGCTCAGCGGGACTCGAGGAGCCCCAGCATTTT. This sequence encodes CASSAGLEEPQHF.

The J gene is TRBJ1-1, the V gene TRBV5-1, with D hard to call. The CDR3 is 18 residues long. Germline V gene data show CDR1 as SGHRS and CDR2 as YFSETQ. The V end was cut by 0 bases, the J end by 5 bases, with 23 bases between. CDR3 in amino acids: CASSLGSPGNIVRTEAFF. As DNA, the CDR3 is TGCGCCAGCAGCTTGGGATCCCCGGGAAATATCGTCCGGACTGAAGCTTTCTTT.

In DNA form, the CDR3 reads TGTGCCAGCTCACGACAGGGTATTTTACTGACGGAGCAGTTCTTC. Protein sequence: CASSRQGILLTEQFF. V is TRBV2 and J is TRBJ2-1, with TRBD1 matching 7 bases. Germline CDR1 is SNHLY and CDR2 is FYNNEI. The length of the CDR3 is 15 residues. J was trimmed by 10 bases and V by 8 bases; bases with no gene match: 17.

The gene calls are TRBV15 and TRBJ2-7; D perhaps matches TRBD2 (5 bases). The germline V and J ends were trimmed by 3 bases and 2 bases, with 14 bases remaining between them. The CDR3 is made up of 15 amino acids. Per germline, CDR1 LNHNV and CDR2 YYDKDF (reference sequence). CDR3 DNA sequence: TGTGCCACCAGCAGCACTCTGGGAGTCGCCTACGAGCAGTACTTC. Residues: CATSSTLGVAYEQYF. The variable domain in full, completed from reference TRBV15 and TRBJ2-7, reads DAMVIQNPRYQVTQFGKPVTLSCSQTLNHNVMYWYQQKSSQAPKLLFHYYDKDFNNEADTPDNFQSRRPNTSFCFLDIRSPGLGDTAMYLCATSSTLGVAYEQYFGPGTRLTVT.

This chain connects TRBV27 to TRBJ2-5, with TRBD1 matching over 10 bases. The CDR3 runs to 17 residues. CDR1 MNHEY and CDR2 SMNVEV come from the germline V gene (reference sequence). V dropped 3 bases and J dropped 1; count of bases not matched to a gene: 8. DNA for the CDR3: TGTGCCAGCAGTTTGTGGACAGGGGGTGACCTCCAAGAGACCCAGTACTTC. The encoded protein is CASSLWTGGDLQETQYF.

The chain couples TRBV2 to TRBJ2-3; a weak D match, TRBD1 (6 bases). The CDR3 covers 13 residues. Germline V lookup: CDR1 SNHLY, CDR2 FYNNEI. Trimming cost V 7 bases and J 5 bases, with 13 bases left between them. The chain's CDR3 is CASKLDSRDTQYF. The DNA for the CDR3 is TGTGCCAGCAAATTGGACAGTCGAGATACGCAGTATTTT. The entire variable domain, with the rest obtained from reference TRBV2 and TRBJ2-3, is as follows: EPEVTQTPSHQVTQMGQEVILRCVPISNHLYFYWYRQILGQKVEFLVSFYNNEISEKSEIFDDQFSVERPDGSNFTLKIRSTKLEDSAMYFCASKLDSRDTQYFGPGTRLTVL.

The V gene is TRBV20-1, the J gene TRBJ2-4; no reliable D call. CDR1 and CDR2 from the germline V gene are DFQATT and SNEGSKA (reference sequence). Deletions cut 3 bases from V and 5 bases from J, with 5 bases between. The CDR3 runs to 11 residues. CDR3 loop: CSASRENIQYF. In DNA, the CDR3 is TGCAGTGCTAGTAGGGAAAACATTCAGTACTTC.

CDR3 DNA sequence: TGTGCCAGCGCGAGGGGTATGTACACAGATACGCAGTATTTT. Residues: CASARGMYTDTQYF. The chain joins TRBV5-6 to TRBJ2-3, with D perhaps matching TRBD1 or TRBD2 (5 bases each). The CDR3 spans 14 residues. Per the germline V gene, CDR1 is SGHDT and CDR2 is YYEEEE. Trimming stripped 7 bases from V and 2 bases from J, with 14 bases between.

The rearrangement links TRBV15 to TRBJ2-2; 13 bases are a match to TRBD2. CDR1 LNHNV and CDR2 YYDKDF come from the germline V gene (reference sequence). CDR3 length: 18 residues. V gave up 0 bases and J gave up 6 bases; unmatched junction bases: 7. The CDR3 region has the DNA TGTGCCACCAGCAGAGATACTAGCGGGAGGGCAAACTCCGGGGAGCTGTTTTTT. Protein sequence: CATSRDTSGRANSGELFF.

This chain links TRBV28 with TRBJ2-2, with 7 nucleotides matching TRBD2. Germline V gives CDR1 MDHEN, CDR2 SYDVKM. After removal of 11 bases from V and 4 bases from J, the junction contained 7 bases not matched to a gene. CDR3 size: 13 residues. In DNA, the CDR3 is TGTGCCGGCCAGGGAGGGGCCACCGGGGAGCTGTTTTTT. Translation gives CAGQGGATGELFF.

In DNA form, the CDR3 reads TGTGCCAGCAGACCGACAGGGGCGAACACCATATATTTT. This sequence encodes CASRPTGANTIYF. The chain employs TRBV6-5 and TRBJ1-3, with 8 bases lining up with TRBD1. The germline gives CDR1 MNHEY, CDR2 SVGAGI. This CDR3 is 13 amino acids long. V gave up 6 bases and J gave up 7 bases; unmatched junction bases: 5.

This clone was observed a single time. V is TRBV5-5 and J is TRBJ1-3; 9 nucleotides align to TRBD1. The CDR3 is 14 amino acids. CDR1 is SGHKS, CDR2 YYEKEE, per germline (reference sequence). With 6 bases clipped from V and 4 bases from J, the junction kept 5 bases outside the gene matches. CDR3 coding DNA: TGTGCCAGCACCCGCGGACAGGGGGGAAACACCATATATTTT. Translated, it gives CASTRGQGGNTIYF.

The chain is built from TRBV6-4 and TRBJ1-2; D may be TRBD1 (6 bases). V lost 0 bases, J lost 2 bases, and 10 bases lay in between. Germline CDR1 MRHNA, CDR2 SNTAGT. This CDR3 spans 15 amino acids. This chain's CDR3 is CASSDSSQGNYGYTF. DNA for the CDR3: TGTGCCAGCAGTGACTCGAGTCAGGGGAACTATGGCTACACCTTC.

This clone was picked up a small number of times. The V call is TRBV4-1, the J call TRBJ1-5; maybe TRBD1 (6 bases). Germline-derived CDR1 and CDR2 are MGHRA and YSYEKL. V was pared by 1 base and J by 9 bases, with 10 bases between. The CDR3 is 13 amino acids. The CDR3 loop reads CASSQVRGGPQHF. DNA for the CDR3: TGCGCCAGCAGCCAAGTCAGGGGCGGGCCCCAGCATTTT.

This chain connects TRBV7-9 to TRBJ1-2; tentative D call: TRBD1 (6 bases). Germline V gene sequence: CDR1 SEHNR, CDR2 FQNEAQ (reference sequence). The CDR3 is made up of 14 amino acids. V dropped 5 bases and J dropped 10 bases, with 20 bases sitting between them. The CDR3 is CASSRPGGTINYTF. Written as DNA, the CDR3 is TGTGCCAGCAGCAGGCCTGGTGGGACAATAAACTACACCTTC.

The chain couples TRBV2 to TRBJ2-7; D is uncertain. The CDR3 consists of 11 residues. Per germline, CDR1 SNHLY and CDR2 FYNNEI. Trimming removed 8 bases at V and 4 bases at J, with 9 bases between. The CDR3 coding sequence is TGTGCCAGCTCCCAAGCTTACGAGCAGTACTTC. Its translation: CASSQAYEQYF. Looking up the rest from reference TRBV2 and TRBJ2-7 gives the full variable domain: EPEVTQTPSHQVTQMGQEVILRCVPISNHLYFYWYRQILGQKVEFLVSFYNNEISEKSEIFDDQFSVERPDGSNFTLKIRSTKLEDSAMYFCASSQAYEQYFGPGTRLTVT.

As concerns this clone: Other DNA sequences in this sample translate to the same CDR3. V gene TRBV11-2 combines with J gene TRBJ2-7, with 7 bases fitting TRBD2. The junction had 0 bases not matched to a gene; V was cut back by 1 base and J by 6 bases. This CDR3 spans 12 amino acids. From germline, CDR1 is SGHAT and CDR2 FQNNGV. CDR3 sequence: CASSLAGGEQYF. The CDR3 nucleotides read TGTGCCAGCAGCTTAGCGGGAGGCGAGCAGTACTTC.

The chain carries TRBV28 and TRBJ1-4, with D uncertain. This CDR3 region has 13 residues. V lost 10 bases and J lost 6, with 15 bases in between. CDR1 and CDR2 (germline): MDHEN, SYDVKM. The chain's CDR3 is CAIQTTFDEKLFF. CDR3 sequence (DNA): TGTGCCATCCAAACAACCTTCGATGAAAAACTGTTTTTT.

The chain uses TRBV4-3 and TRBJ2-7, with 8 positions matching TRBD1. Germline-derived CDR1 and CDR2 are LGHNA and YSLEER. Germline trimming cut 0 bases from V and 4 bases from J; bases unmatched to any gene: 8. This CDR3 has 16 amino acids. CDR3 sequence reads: CASSQDISRGHYEQYF. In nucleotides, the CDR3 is TGCGCCAGCAGCCAAGATATTTCCAGGGGGCATTACGAGCAGTACTTC.

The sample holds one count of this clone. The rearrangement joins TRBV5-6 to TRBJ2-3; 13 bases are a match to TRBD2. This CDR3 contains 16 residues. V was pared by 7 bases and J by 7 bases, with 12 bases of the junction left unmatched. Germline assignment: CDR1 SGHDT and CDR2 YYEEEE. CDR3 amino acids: CASQATSGGAAYTQYF. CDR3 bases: TGTGCCAGCCAGGCCACTAGCGGGGGGGCCGCTTATACGCAGTATTTT.

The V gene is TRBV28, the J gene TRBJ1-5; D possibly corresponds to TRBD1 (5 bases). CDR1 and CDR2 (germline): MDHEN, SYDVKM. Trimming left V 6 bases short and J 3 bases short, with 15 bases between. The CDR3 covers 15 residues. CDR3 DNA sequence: TGTGCCAGCAGCGCAGTTGCAGGGAACAATCAGCCCCAGCATTTT. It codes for CASSAVAGNNQPQHF.

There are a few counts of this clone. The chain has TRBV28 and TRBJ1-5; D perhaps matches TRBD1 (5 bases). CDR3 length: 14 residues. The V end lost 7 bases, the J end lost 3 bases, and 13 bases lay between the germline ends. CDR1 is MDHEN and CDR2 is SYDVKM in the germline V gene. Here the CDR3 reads CASTEGQTNQPQHF. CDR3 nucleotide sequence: TGTGCCAGCACCGAGGGGCAGACCAATCAGCCCCAGCATTTT. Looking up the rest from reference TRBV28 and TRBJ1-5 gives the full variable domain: DVKVTQSSRYLVKRTGEKVFLECVQDMDHENMFWYRQDPGLGLRLIYFSYDVKMKEKGDIPEGYSVSREKKERFSLILESASTNQTSMYLCASTEGQTNQPQHFGDGTRLSIL.

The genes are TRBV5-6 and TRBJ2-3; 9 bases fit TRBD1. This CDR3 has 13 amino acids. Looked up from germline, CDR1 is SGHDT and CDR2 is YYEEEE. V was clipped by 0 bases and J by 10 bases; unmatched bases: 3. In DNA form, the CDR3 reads TGTGCCAGCAGCTTGGACGACAGGGGGGCGCAGTATTTT. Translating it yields CASSLDDRGAQYF.

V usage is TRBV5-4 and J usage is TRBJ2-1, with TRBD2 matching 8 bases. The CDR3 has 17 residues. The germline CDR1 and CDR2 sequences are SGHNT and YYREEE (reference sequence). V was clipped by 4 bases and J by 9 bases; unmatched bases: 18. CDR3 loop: CASSPGAARGGLSEQFF. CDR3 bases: TGTGCCAGCAGCCCAGGGGCCGCCCGGGGGGGCCTCAGTGAGCAGTTCTTC.

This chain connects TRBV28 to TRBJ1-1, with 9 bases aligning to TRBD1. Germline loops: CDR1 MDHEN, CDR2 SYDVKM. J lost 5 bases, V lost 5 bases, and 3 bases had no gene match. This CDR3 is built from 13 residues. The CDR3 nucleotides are TGTGCCAGCAGTACAGGGGGCCGGACTGAAGCTTTCTTT. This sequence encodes CASSTGGRTEAFF.

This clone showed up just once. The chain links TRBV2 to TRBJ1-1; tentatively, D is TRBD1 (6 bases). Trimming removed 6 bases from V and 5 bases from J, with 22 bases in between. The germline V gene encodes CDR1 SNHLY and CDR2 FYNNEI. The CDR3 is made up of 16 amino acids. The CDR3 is CASSRPRGGARTEAFF. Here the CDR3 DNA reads TGTGCCAGCAGCCGCCCGAGGGGGGGCGCGAGGACTGAAGCTTTCTTT.

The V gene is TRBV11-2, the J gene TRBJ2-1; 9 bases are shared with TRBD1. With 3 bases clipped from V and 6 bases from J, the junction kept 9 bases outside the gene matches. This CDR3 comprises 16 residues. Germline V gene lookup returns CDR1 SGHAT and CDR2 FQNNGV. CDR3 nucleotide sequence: TGTGCCAGCAGCTTCGCCGGGACAGGGAACTTCAATGAGCAGTTCTTC. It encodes CASSFAGTGNFNEQFF.

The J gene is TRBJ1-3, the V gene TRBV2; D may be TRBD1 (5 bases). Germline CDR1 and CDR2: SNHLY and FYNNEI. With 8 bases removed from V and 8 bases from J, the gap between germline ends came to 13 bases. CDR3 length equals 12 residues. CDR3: CASRRDADTIYF. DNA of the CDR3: TGTGCCAGCCGAAGGGACGCGGACACCATATATTTT.

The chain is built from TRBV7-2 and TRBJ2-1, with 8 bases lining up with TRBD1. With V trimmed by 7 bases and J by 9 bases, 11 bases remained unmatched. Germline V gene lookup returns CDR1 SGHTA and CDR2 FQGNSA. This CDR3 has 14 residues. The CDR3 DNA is TGTGCCAGCAACCTAGGACAGGGTGGGGTTGAGCAGTTCTTC. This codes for CASNLGQGGVEQFF.

The DNA for the CDR3 is TGCGCCAGCAGCCAAGATTCTGCGGTGAGGCGGGAGGGCCGGGATGAGCAGTTCTTC. Protein product: CASSQDSAVRREGRDEQFF. The rearrangement uses TRBV4-1 and TRBJ2-1, with TRBD2 matching over 9 bases. CDR1 is MGHRA and CDR2 is YSYEKL in the germline V gene. CDR3 length: 19 residues. V shed 0 bases, J shed 8 bases, and the junction held 17 bases outside the gene matches.